This T cell receptor (beta chain) derives from a study of metastatic and nonmetastatic thyroid tumors. Study-level information: Repertoires of blood and of tissue (tumor or nodule) from malignant and benign thyroid patients were compared. Study results and caveats: For both blood and tumor, malignant thyroid tumors reportedly showed significantly higher TCR beta diversity than benign nodules did.

Worth noting for this clone: The antigen remains unidentified.

Original handling: A classifier for distant metastasis in papillary thyroid cancer was constructed using CDR3 differences observed across clinicopathological groups. TCRdb reprocessed the PCR reads using MiXCR. Here the V and J calls rest on TCRdb's processing, not on the authors' analysis. The data hold about 24,000 clones, with 20% to 30% observed a single time. There were no patients who had received any treatment before thyroid surgery. Sequencing was done on a sample of tumor tissue. The clonotype comes from a male donor with papillary thyroid cancer or a benign thyroid nodule (not recorded which). Some clones in this sample may be carry-over from other donors' samples.

The CDR3 DNA follows: TGTGCCAGCAGCCCATTTGGACAGAACAATGAGCAGTTCTTC. Its protein is CASSPFGQNNEQFF. V and J are TRBV7-3 and TRBJ2-1, with a tentative D call TRBD1 (6 bases). The V gene lost 5 bases and the J gene lost 5 bases, with 13 bases spanning the gap. Germline loops: CDR1 SGHTA, CDR2 FQGTGA. The CDR3 runs 14 residues.